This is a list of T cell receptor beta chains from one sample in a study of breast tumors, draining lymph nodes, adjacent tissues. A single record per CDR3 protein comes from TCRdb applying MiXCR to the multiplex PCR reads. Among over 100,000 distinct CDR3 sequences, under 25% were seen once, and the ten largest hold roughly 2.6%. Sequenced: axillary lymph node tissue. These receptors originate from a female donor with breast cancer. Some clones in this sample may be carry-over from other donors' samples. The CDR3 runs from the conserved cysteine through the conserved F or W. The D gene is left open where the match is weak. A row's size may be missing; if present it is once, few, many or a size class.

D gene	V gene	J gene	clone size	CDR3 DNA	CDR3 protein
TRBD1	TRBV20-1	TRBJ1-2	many	TGCAGTGCTAAAACAGGGGGCGGCTATGGCTACACCTTC	CSAKTGGGYGYTF
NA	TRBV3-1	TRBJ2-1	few	TGTGCCAGCAGCTCCAGCGGGCGGGGTGGGGATGAGCAGTTCTTC	CASSSSGRGGDEQFF
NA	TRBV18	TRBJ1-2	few	TGTGCCAGCTCACCGGGATTAGGGTATGGCTACACCTTC	CASSPGLGYGYTF
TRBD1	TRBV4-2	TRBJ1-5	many	TGTGCCAGCAGCCATGGACAGGGGGGGAATCAGCCCCAGCATTTT	CASSHGQGGNQPQHF
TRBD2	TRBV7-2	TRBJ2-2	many	TGTGCCAGCAGCTTATATGGTAGCGGGAGTTCCGGGGAGCTGTTTTTT	CASSLYGSGSSGELFF
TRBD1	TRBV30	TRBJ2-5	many	TGTGCCTGGAGGGTTGGAGGGACAGGGGGCTTTGAGACCCAGTACTTC	CAWRVGGTGGFETQYF
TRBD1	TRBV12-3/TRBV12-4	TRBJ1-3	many	TGTGCCAGCAGTTCGACAGGGGGTTTTGGAAACACCATATATTTT	CASSSTGGFGNTIYF
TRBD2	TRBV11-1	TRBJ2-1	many	TGTGCCAGCAGCTTAGGGCGACTAGCGGGGAACAATGAGCAGTTCTTC	CASSLGRLAGNNEQFF
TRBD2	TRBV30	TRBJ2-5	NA	TGTGCCTGGAGTGTAACGGGACTAGCGGGAATGGAGACCCAGTACTTC	CAWSVTGLAGMETQYF
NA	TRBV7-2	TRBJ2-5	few	TGTGCCAGCAGCTCCCCTCTCGGGGGGCGGGAGACCCAGTACTTC	CASSSPLGGRETQYF
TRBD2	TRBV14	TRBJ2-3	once	TGTGCCAGCAGCCAGGGACTAGCGGGAGGGTTCACAGATACGCAGTATTTT	CASSQGLAGGFTDTQYF
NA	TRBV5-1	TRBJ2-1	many	TGCGCCAGCAGCTCGGAGGGGGCGAGGAATGAGCAGTTCTTC	CASSSEGARNEQFF
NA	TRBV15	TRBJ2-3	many	TGTGCCACCAGCACCCCAGGGCCCGGCGATACGCAGTATTTT	CATSTPGPGDTQYF
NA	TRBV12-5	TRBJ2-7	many	TGTGCTAGTGGCCACCCGCGGGGGCCCTTTTCCTACGAGCAGTACTTC	CASGHPRGPFSYEQYF
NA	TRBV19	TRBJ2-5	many	TGTGCCAGTAGTAGGGGGGATTACCAAGAGACCCAGTACTTC	CASSRGDYQETQYF
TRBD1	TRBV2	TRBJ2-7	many	TGTGCCAGCAGGCTGACAGGGGCCTACGAGCAGTACTTC	CASRLTGAYEQYF
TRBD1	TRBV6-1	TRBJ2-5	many	TGTGCCAGCAGCTGGACAGGGAGAAGGGAGACCCAGTACTTC	CASSWTGRRETQYF
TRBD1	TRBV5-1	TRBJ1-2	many	TGCGCCAGCAGCTTGAACGGACAGGGGGCGAGCGGCTACACCTTC	CASSLNGQGASGYTF
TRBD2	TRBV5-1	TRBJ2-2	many	TGCGCCAGCAGCGGGGGACTAGCGGGAGTAAGGAACACCGGGGAGCTGTTTTTT	CASSGGLAGVRNTGELFF
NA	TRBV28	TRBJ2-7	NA	TGTGCCAGCAGTTCCCCTCGGGGGTCCAACGAGCAGTACTTC	CASSSPRGSNEQYF
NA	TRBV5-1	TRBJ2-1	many	TGCGCCAGCAGCTTGGCGGCCCCAGGTAATGAGCAGTTCTTC	CASSLAAPGNEQFF
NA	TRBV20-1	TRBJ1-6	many	TGCAGTGCTAGAGACAGCTGGGATTCACCCCTCCACTTT	CSARDSWDSPLHF
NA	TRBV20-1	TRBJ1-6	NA	TGCAGTGCTAGAGATCACGAGCGTTTGAATTCACCCCTCCACTTT	CSARDHERLNSPLHF
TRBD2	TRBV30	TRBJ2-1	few	TGTGCCTGGAGTAGCGGGAGGGCCTACTACAATGAGCAGTTCTTC	CAWSSGRAYYNEQFF
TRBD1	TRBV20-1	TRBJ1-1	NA	TGCAGTGCTAAAGGTCGGGTTTTGGGACAGGGGGGTAGGACTGAAGCTTTCTTT	CSAKGRVLGQGGRTEAFF
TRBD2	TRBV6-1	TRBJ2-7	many	TGTGCCACCGGACTAGCTGCTAACTACGAGCAGTACTTC	CATGLAANYEQYF
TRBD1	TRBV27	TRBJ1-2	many	TGTGCCAGCAGTTTATCGACAGGGGTCGGCTACACCTTC	CASSLSTGVGYTF
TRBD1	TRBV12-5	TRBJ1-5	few	TGTGCTAGTGGTTTGGTAGACAGGGGCAATCAGCCCCAGCATTTT	CASGLVDRGNQPQHF
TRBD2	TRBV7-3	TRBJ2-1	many	TGTGCCAGCAGCTTAGGTGGCGGGAGATTGGCGAATGAGCAGTTCTTC	CASSLGGGRLANEQFF
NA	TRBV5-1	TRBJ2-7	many	TGCGCCAGCAGCTTGGTAGTGGGGTACGAGCAGTACTTC	CASSLVVGYEQYF
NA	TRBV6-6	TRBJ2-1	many	TGTGCCAGCAGTCCCAGAGGGGTGATCTACAATGAGCAGTTCTTC	CASSPRGVIYNEQFF
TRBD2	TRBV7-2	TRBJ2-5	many	TGTGCCAGCAGCTTATCTGGACTAGCACAAGAGACCCAGTACTTC	CASSLSGLAQETQYF
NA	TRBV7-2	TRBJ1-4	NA	TGTGCCAGCAGCCCGCGGGGTGGAAAACCGTTTTTT	CASSPRGGKPFF
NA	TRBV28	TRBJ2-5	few	TGTGCCAGCAGCAGGCTGAGGGGGGATGGGGCAGAGACCCAGTACTTC	CASSRLRGDGAETQYF
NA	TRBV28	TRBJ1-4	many	TGTGCCAGCAGTTTACAGATCTTCGGGGAAAAACTGTTTTTT	CASSLQIFGEKLFF
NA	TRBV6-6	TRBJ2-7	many	TGTGCCAGCAGTTACGACTACCGGGTCGAGCAGTACTTC	CASSYDYRVEQYF
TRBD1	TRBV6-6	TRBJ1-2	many	TGTGCCAGCAGTTACAGGACAGGGACCACCTATGGCTACACCTTC	CASSYRTGTTYGYTF
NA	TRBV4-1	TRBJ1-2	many	TGCGCCAGCAGCCATCATCCTAGAGGGGGTGAATATGGCTACACCTTC	CASSHHPRGGEYGYTF
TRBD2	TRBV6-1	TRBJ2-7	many	TGTGCCAGCAACCACGTTAGCGGGAGCTCCTACGAGCAGTACTTC	CASNHVSGSSYEQYF
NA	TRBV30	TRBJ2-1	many	TGTGCCTGGAGAGGGATCCTCGCGGAGCAGTTCTTC	CAWRGILAEQFF
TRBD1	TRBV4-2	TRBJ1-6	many	TGTGCCAGCAGCCACGAACCTTCTACAGGGGGCGCAAGTTCACCCCTCCACTTT	CASSHEPSTGGASSPLHF
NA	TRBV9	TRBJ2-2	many	TGTGCCAGCAGCCCCCGGACATCTAACACCGGGGAGCTGTTTTTT	CASSPRTSNTGELFF
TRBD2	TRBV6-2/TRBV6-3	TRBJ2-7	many	TGTGCCAGCAGTTTCGGGGGGAGGGCCGAGCAGTACTTC	CASSFGGRAEQYF